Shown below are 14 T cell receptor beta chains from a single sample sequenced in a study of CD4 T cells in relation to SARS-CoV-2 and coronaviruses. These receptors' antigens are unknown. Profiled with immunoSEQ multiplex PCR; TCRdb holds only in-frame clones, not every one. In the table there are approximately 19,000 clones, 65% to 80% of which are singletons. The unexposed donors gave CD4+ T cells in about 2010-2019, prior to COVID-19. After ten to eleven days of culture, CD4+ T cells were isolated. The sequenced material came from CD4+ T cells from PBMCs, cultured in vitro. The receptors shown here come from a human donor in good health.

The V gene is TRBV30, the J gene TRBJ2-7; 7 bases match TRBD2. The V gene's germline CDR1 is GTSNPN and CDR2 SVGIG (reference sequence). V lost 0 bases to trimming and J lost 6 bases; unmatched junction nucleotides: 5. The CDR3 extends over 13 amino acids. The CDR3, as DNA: TGTGCCTGGAGTGTCCCGACGGGAGGCGAGCAGTACTTC. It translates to CAWSVPTGGEQYF. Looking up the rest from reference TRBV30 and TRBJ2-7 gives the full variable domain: SQTIHQWPATLVQPVGSPLSLECTVEGTSNPNLYWYRQAAGRGLQLLFYSVGIGQISSEVPQNLSASRPQDRQFILSSKKLLLSDSGFYLCAWSVPTGGEQYFGPGTRLTVT.

CDR3 sequence (DNA): TGTGCCACCCGGAGGGACAGGGGCACAGATACGCAGTATTTT. Residues: CATRRDRGTDTQYF. The chain carries TRBV19 and TRBJ2-3; 9 bases match TRBD1. Losses at the gene ends were 10 bases for V and 1 base for J; bases not matched to a gene: 6. Germline CDR1 LNHDA, CDR2 SQIVND (reference sequence). The CDR3 spans 14 residues.

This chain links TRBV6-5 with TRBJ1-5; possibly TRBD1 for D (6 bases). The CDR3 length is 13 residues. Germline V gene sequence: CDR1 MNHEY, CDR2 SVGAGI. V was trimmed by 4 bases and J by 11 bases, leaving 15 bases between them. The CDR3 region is CASSSGAHRTQHF. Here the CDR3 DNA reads TGTGCCAGCAGTTCAGGGGCCCATCGGACCCAGCATTTT.

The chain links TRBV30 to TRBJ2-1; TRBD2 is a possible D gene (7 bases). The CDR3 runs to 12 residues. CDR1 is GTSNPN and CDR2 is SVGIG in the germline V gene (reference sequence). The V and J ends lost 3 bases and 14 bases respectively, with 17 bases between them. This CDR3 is CAWSEGGQAKFF. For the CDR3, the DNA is TGTGCCTGGAGCGAGGGGGGGCAGGCCAAGTTCTTC.

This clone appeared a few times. CDR3 protein: CASSPKARNTEAFF. For the CDR3, the DNA is TGTGCCAGTAGCCCCAAGGCCAGGAACACTGAAGCTTTCTTT. V is TRBV19 and J is TRBJ1-1; D is undetermined. Germline loops: CDR1 LNHDA, CDR2 SQIVND (reference sequence). The length of the CDR3 is 14 residues. Trimming left V 6 bases short and J 1 base short, with 12 bases between.

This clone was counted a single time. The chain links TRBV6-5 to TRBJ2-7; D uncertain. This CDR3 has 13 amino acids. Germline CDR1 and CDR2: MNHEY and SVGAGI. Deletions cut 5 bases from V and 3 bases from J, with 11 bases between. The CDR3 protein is CASSPERIYEQYF. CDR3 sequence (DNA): TGTGCCAGCAGTCCAGAACGGATCTACGAGCAGTACTTC.

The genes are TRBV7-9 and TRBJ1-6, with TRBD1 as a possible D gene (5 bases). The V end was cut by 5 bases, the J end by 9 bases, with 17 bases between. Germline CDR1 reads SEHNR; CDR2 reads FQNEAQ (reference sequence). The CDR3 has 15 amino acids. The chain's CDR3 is CASSILQGWSSPLHF. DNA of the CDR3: TGTGCCAGCAGCATCCTTCAGGGATGGTCTTCACCCCTCCACTTT.

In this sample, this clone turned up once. In DNA form, the CDR3 reads TGCGCCAGCAGCTCCGGACAGGGTGCGGAGACCCAGTACTTC. Amino acid sequence: CASSSGQGAETQYF. The rearrangement links TRBV5-1 to TRBJ2-5; 8 bases fit TRBD1. The CDR3 has 14 residues. Germline V gene lookup returns CDR1 SGHRS and CDR2 YFSETQ. The J segment lost 5 bases and the V segment lost 3 bases, leaving 6 bases of the junction unmatched.

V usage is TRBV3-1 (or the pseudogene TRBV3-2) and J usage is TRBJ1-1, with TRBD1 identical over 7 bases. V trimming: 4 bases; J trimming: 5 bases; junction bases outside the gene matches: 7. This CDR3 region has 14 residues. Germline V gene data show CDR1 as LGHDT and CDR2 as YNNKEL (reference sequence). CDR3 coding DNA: TGTGCCAGCAGCCCGACTACAGGGGATACTGAAGCTTTCTTT. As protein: CASSPTTGDTEAFF.

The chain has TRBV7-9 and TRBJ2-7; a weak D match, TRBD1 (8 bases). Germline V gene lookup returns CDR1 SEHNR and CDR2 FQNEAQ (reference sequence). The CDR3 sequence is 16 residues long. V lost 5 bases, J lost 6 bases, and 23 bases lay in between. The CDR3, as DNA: TGTGCCAGCAGCCCATCCATCGGGACAGGACTAGGCGAGCAGTACTTC. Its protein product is CASSPSIGTGLGEQYF. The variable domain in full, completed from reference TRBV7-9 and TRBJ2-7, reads DTGVSQNPRHKITKRGQNVTFRCDPISEHNRLYWYRQTLGQGPEFLTYFQNEAQLEKSRLLSDRFSAERPKGSFSTLEIQRTEQGDSAMYLCASSPSIGTGLGEQYFGPGTRLTVT.

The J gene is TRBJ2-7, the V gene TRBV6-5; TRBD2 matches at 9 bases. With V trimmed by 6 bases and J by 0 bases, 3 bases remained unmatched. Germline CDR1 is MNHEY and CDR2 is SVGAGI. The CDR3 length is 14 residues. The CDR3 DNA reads TGTGCCAGCAGGACTAGCGGATACTCCTACGAGCAGTACTTC. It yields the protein CASRTSGYSYEQYF.

The CDR3 DNA sequence: TGTGCCAGTAGTAGGGACAGACGAATGGAGACCCAGTACTTC. This translates into CASSRDRRMETQYF. The chain recombines TRBV19 with TRBJ2-5; TRBD1 aligns across 7 bases. Germline values: CDR1 LNHDA, CDR2 SQIVND (reference sequence). The CDR3 spans 14 residues. With 4 bases clipped from V and 5 bases from J, the junction kept 7 bases outside the gene matches.

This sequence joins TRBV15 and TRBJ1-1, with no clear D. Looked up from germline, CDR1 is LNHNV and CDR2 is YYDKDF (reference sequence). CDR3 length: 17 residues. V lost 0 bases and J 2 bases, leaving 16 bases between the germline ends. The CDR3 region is CATSRDGNGIVNTEAFF. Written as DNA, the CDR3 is TGTGCCACCAGCAGAGATGGCAATGGTATCGTTAACACTGAAGCTTTCTTT.

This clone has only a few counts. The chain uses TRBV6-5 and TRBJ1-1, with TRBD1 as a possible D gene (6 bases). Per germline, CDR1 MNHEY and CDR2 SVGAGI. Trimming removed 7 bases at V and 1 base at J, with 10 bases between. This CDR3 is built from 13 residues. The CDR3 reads CASTMTGNTEAFF. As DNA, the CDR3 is TGTGCCAGCACAATGACAGGGAACACTGAAGCTTTCTTT.